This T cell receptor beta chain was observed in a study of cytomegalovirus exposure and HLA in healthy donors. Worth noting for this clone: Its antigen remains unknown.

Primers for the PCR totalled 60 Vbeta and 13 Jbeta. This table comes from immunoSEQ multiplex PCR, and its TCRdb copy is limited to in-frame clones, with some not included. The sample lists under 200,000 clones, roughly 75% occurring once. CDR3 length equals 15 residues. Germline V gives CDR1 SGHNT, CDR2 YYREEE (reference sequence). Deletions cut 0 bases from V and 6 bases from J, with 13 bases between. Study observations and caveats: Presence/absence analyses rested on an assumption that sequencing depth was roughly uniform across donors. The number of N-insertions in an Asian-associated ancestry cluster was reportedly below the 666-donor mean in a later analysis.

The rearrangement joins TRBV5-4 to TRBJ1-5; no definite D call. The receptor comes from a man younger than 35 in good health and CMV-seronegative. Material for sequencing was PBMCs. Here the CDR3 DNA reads TGTGCCAGCAGCTTGGATATGGCCACAGCTCAGCCCCAGCATTTT. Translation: CASSLDMATAQPQHF.